One and the same sample provided the 23 T cell receptor beta chains below, sequenced in a study of blood T cell repertoires in COVID-19. Libraries were prepared by immunoSEQ multiplex PCR; TCRdb keeps only in-frame clonotypes and omits some of them. The sample consists of roughly 40,000 clones, around 74% of them appearing once. Sequences were obtained from peripheral blood. The source is a man in his 70s with acute or convalescent COVID-19.

V usage is TRBV3-1 (or the pseudogene TRBV3-2) and J usage is TRBJ2-1, with 12 bases identical to TRBD1. The CDR3 is 16 residues long. V gave up 0 bases and J gave up 12 bases; unmatched junction bases: 9. CDR1 LGHDT and CDR2 YNNKEL come from the germline V gene (reference sequence). The CDR3 spells CASSQDLGTGGNRQFF. The CDR3 nucleotides read TGTGCCAGCAGCCAAGATCTTGGGACAGGGGGCAATCGGCAGTTCTTC.

The V and J genes are TRBV28 and TRBJ2-2; no clear D gene. Germline V gives CDR1 MDHEN, CDR2 SYDVKM. The V and J ends lost 5 bases and 3 bases respectively, with 19 bases between them. The CDR3 covers 17 residues. The CDR3 nucleotides read TGTGCCAGCAGTCTGGGCCCTGACACGTCACACACCGGGGAGCTGTTTTTT. This sequence encodes CASSLGPDTSHTGELFF.

This rearrangement joins TRBV10-3 to TRBJ2-2, with 10 bases aligning to TRBD1. Germline CDR1 is ENHRY and CDR2 is SYGVKD. V was clipped by 0 bases and J by 3 bases; unmatched bases: 7. The CDR3 has 18 residues. CDR3 sequence reads: CAISESLTGGTDTGELFF. CDR3 DNA: TGTGCCATCAGTGAGTCCCTGACAGGGGGCACGGACACCGGGGAGCTGTTTTTT.

Only one count was recorded for this clone. This chain joins TRBV4-3 and TRBJ2-1; 7 nucleotides line up with TRBD1. V trimming: 5 bases; J trimming: 7 bases; junction bases outside the gene matches: 11. CDR3 length: 15 residues. Looked up from germline, CDR1 is LGHNA and CDR2 is YSLEER. The CDR3 spells CASSSGQFGQNEQFF. The CDR3 DNA follows: TGCGCCAGCAGCTCGGGACAGTTTGGACAGAATGAGCAGTTCTTC.

The rearrangement joins TRBV19 to TRBJ1-5; tentative D call: TRBD1 (6 bases). The CDR3 contains 14 residues. Germline CDR1 LNHDA, CDR2 SQIVND (reference sequence). Trimming pared 5 bases from V and 6 bases from J, leaving 14 bases between. CDR3 residues: CASSSMQGGQPQHF. CDR3 coding DNA: TGTGCCAGTAGTTCCATGCAAGGGGGTCAGCCCCAGCATTTT.

This clone is medium-sized by share. CDR3 region: CASSSTGHITSEQYF. CDR3 nucleotides: TGTGCCAGCAGTTCCACGGGACATATTACTTCTGAGCAGTACTTC. The chain links TRBV7-9 to TRBJ2-7; D perhaps matches TRBD1 (6 bases). Trimming removed 6 bases at V and 7 bases at J, with 22 bases between. The CDR3 length is 15 residues. Germline CDR1 is SEHNR and CDR2 is FQNEAQ (reference sequence).

V and J are TRBV18 and TRBJ1-1; 11 bases are shared with TRBD1. The CDR3 runs to 16 residues. After removal of 3 bases from V and 1 base from J, the junction contained 4 bases not matched to a gene. The germline V gene encodes CDR1 KGHSH and CDR2 LQKENI. As DNA, the CDR3 is TGTGCCAGCTCACCTGGGACAGGGGGGGGGAACACTGAAGCTTTCTTT. Encoded protein: CASSPGTGGGNTEAFF. The full variable domain, its missing parts supplied by reference TRBV18 and TRBJ1-1, is NAGVMQNPRHLVRRRGQEARLRCSPMKGHSHVYWYRQLPEEGLKFMVYLQKENIIDESGMPKERFSAEFPKEGPSILRIQQVVRGDSAAYFCASSPGTGGGNTEAFFGQGTRLTVV.

This rearrangement joins TRBV7-9 to TRBJ2-6; 7 bases agree with TRBD1. V lost 7 bases, J lost 3 bases, and 12 bases stayed unmatched. Germline-derived CDR1 and CDR2 are SEHNR and FQNEAQ (reference sequence). There are 17 residues in the CDR3. For the CDR3, the DNA is TGTGCCAGCAAGGTGCCAGGGGGAGACTTTGGGGCCAACGTCCTGACTTTC. Protein sequence: CASKVPGGDFGANVLTF.

The V call is TRBV6-6, the J call TRBJ2-6, with D possibly TRBD1 on 5 matching bases. Germline loops: CDR1 MNHNY, CDR2 SVGAGI (reference sequence). V was clipped by 11 bases and J by 1 base, with 9 bases between them. The CDR3 totals 13 residues. The CDR3 spells CAGAQSGANVLTF. CDR3 nucleotide sequence: TGTGCCGGGGCCCAATCTGGGGCCAACGTCCTGACTTTC.

The chain is built from TRBV7-2 and TRBJ2-7; possibly TRBD2 for D (6 bases). Germline CDR1 and CDR2: SGHTA and FQGNSA. V dropped 5 bases and J dropped 3 bases, with 20 bases sitting between them. This CDR3 has 16 residues. As DNA, the CDR3 is TGTGCCAGCAGCCCTAGGGACTCCTTCGACTTCTACGAGCAGTACTTC. As protein: CASSPRDSFDFYEQYF.

The chain has TRBV27 and TRBJ2-5; no firm D call. There are 13 residues in the CDR3. V was trimmed by 0 bases and J by 4 bases, leaving 6 bases between them. The V gene's germline CDR1 is MNHEY and CDR2 SMNVEV (reference sequence). For the CDR3, the DNA is TGTGCCAGCAGTTTATCCGGTCGAGAGACCCAGTACTTC. Translated: CASSLSGRETQYF.

The V call is TRBV12-3 or TRBV12-4, the J call TRBJ2-1, with D possibly being TRBD1 (5 bases). Trimming took 0 bases from V and 7 from J, leaving 7 bases between them. There are 13 residues in the CDR3. The CDR3 sequence is CASSLAQGNEQFF. In nucleotides, the CDR3 is TGTGCCAGCAGTTTAGCCCAGGGTAATGAGCAGTTCTTC.

This clone was seen once. V is TRBV7-2 and J is TRBJ2-4, with D possibly matching TRBD1 (6 bases). The germline CDR1 and CDR2 sequences are SGHTA and FQGNSA. The CDR3 covers 18 residues. Trimming stripped 3 bases from V and 3 bases from J, with 21 bases between. This chain's CDR3 is CASSFSPFVGGLKNIQYF. DNA of the CDR3: TGTGCCAGCAGCTTTTCCCCCTTTGTTGGGGGCCTCAAAAACATTCAGTACTTC.

The chain combines TRBV5-1 with TRBJ2-7, with 10 nucleotides matching TRBD2. CDR3 length: 15 amino acids. Germline V gene lookup returns CDR1 SGHRS and CDR2 YFSETQ. The V gene end was trimmed by 0 bases and the J gene end by 3 bases; junction bases not matched to a gene: 3. The CDR3 sequence is CASSLDTSGVYEQYF. In DNA, the CDR3 is TGCGCCAGCAGCTTGGATACTAGCGGGGTCTACGAGCAGTACTTC.

The V and J genes are TRBV6-1 and TRBJ1-2, with 8 bases matching TRBD1. Trimming removed 3 bases from V and 6 bases from J; junction bases left unmatched: 12. The length of the CDR3 is 16 residues. The V gene's germline CDR1 is MNHNS and CDR2 SASEGT. DNA of the CDR3: TGTGCCAGCAGTGAGTTCTCCGGACAGGGTCGAGATGGCTACACCTTC. Amino acid sequence: CASSEFSGQGRDGYTF.

The chain uses TRBV18 and TRBJ2-7, with 12 bases aligning to TRBD2. The junction had 5 bases not matched to a gene; V was cut back by 1 base and J by 1 base. This CDR3 is built from 17 residues. Germline CDR1 is KGHSH and CDR2 is LQKENI. This chain's CDR3 is CASSPRGTSGLSYEQYF. The CDR3, as DNA: TGTGCCAGCTCACCACGGGGGACTAGCGGGCTATCCTACGAGCAGTACTTC.

This clone has just one count. The genes are TRBV3-1 (or the pseudogene TRBV3-2) and TRBJ2-7; 9 nucleotides align to TRBD1. This CDR3 is 15 amino acids long. V shed 3 bases and J 2 bases; nucleotides not matched to a gene: 5. From germline, CDR1 is LGHDT and CDR2 YNNKEL (reference sequence). CDR3 sequence reads: CASSQAGTGPYEQYF. CDR3 sequence (DNA): TGTGCCAGCAGCCAGGCCGGGACAGGGCCCTACGAGCAGTACTTC.

CDR3 sequence reads: CASSIGLAGANEQFF. Here the CDR3 DNA reads TGCGCCAGCAGCATCGGACTAGCGGGAGCTAATGAGCAGTTCTTC. The genes are TRBV5-1 and TRBJ2-1, with 13 bases that match TRBD2. Germline CDR1 reads SGHRS; CDR2 reads YFSETQ. This CDR3 has 15 residues. With 4 bases clipped from V and 7 bases from J, the junction kept 5 bases outside the gene matches.

The chain combines TRBV19 with TRBJ1-2; D is undetermined. The germline V gene encodes CDR1 LNHDA and CDR2 SQIVND (reference sequence). This CDR3 is 13 amino acids long. V lost 5 bases, J lost 3 bases, and 10 bases lay in between. The CDR3 bases are TGTGCCAGTAGTTCTGGCAGTCACTATGGCTACACCTTC. This encodes CASSSGSHYGYTF.

The chain has TRBV3-1 (or the pseudogene TRBV3-2) and TRBJ1-1; perhaps TRBD1 as D (6 bases). Per the germline V gene, CDR1 is LGHDT and CDR2 is YNNKEL (reference sequence). V was cut by 4 bases and J by 1 base, with 10 bases left in between. This CDR3 is built from 14 residues. CDR3 amino acids: CASSRDTTNTEAFF. CDR3 nucleotides: TGTGCCAGCAGCCGGGACACAACGAACACTGAAGCTTTCTTT.

The V and J genes are TRBV7-2 and TRBJ2-4; 8 bases map to TRBD1. Losses at the gene ends were 5 bases for V and 5 bases for J; bases not matched to a gene: 5. The CDR3 runs 14 residues. Germline V gene sequence: CDR1 SGHTA, CDR2 FQGNSA. In nucleotides, the CDR3 is TGTGCCAGCAGCAACAGGGGGTTAGAAAACATTCAGTACTTC. It specifies CASSNRGLENIQYF. Together with reference TRBV7-2 and TRBJ2-4, the CDR3 gives the full variable domain: GAGVSQSPSNKVTEKGKDVELRCDPISGHTALYWYRQSLGQGLEFLIYFQGNSAPDKSGLPSDRFSAERTGGSVSTLTIQRTQQEDSAVYLCASSNRGLENIQYFGAGTRLSVL.

The DNA of the CDR3 is TGTGCCAGCTCACCGACCGGGGATCAGCCCCAGCATTTT. Its translation is CASSPTGDQPQHF. The chain carries TRBV18 and TRBJ1-5; no clear D gene. The V end lost 3 bases, the J end lost 5 bases, and 8 bases lay between the germline ends. The length of the CDR3 is 13 residues. Germline-derived CDR1 and CDR2 are KGHSH and LQKENI.

The sample holds one count of this clone. The genes are TRBV27 and TRBJ2-3; 9 positions match TRBD2. Unmatched junction bases numbered 7, after V lost 6 bases and J lost 3 bases. The length of the CDR3 is 15 residues. Germline V lookup: CDR1 MNHEY, CDR2 SMNVEV (reference sequence). Here the CDR3 DNA reads TGTGCCAGCAGCTCCGAGCTAGCGGGAACAGATACGCAGTATTTT. Residues: CASSSELAGTDTQYF.